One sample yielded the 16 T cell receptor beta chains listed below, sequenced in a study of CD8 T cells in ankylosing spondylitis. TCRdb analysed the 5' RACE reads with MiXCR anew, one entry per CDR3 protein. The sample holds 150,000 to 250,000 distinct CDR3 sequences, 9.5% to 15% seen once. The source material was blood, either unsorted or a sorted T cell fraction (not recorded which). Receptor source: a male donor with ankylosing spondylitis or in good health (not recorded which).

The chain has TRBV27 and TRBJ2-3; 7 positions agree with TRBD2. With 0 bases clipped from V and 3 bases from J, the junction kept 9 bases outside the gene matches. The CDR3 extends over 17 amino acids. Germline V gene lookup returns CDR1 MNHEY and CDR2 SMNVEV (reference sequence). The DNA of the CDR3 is TGTGCCAGCAGTTTATCGTCGGGCGGGGGTCAAACAGATACGCAGTATTTT. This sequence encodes CASSLSSGGGQTDTQYF.

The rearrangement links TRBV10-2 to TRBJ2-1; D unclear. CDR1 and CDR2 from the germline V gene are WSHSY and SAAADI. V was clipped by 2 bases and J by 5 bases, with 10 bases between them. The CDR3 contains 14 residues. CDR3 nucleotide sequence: TGCGCCAGCAGTGAGGTGAGGTCCAACAATGAGCAGTTCTTC. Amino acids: CASSEVRSNNEQFF.

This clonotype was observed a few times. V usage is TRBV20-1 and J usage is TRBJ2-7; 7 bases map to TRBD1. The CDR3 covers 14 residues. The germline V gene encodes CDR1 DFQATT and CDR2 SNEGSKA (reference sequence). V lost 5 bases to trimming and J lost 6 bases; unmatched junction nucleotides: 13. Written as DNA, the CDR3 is TGCAGTGCTCCGTTCAAGGGGGCGGGCGGCGAGCAGTACTTC. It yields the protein CSAPFKGAGGEQYF.

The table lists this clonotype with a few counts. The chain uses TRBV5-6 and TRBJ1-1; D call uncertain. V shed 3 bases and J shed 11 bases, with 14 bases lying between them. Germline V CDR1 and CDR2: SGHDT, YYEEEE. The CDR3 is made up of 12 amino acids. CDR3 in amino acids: CASSYRPGGAFF. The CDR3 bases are TGTGCCAGCAGCTACCGTCCAGGAGGGGCTTTCTTT.

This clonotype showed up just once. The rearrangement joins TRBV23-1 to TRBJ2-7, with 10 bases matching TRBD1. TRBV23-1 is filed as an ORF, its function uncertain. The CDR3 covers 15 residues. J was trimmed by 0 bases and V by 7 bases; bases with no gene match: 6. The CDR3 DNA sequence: TGCGCCAGCACCGAAGGGGACAGGGGCTCCTACGAGCAGTACTTC. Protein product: CASTEGDRGSYEQYF.

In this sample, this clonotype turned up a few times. CDR3 loop: CASSFRGLGGYEQYF. In nucleotides, the CDR3 is TGTGCCAGCAGTTTTCGGGGTCTAGGGGGCTACGAGCAGTACTTC. This rearrangement joins TRBV27 to TRBJ2-7; a possible D gene is TRBD1 (6 bases). Trimming pared 3 bases from V and 3 bases from J, leaving 15 bases between. The CDR3 has 15 residues. The germline CDR1 and CDR2 sequences are MNHEY and SMNVEV (reference sequence).

Here the CDR3 reads CASSPRWGAVYGYTF. DNA for the CDR3: TGTGCCAGCAGCCCCAGATGGGGCGCGGTCTATGGCTACACCTTC. The V call is TRBV9, the J call TRBJ1-2, with a weak D call TRBD1 (5 bases). CDR3 length equals 15 residues. Trimming took off 4 bases at V and 4 bases at J, with 17 bases between the two ends. Germline loops: CDR1 SGDLS, CDR2 YYNGEE.

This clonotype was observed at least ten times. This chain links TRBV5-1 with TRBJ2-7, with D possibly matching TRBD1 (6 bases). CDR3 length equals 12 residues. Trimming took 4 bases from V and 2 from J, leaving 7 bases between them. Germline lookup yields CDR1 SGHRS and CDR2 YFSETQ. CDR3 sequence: CASSPGAYEQYF. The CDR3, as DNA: TGCGCCAGCAGCCCAGGGGCCTACGAGCAGTACTTC.

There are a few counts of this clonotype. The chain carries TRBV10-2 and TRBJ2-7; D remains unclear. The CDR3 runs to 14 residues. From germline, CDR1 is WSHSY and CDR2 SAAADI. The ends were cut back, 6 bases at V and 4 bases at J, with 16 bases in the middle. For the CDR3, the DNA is TGCGCCAGCAGGGTCCACAGCGTGGGGTACGAGCAGTACTTC. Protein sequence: CASRVHSVGYEQYF.

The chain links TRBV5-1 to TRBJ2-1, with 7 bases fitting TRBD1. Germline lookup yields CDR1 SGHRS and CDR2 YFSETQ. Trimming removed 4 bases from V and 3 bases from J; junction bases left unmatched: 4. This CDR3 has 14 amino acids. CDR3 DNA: TGCGCCAGCAGCCGGGACAGTGGCTACAATGAGCAGTTCTTC. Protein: CASSRDSGYNEQFF.

DNA for the CDR3: TGTGCCAGCAGCTCTTGGACTAGCGGGAGAGGGGAGACCCAGTACTTC. This encodes CASSSWTSGRGETQYF. The rearrangement uses TRBV28 and TRBJ2-5; 13 positions match TRBD2. CDR1 and CDR2 (germline): MDHEN, SYDVKM. Trimming at V came to 6 bases and at J to 5 bases, leaving 9 bases not matched to a gene. The CDR3 length is 16 residues. Filled out from reference TRBV28 and TRBJ2-5, the complete variable domain reads DVKVTQSSRYLVKRTGEKVFLECVQDMDHENMFWYRQDPGLGLRLIYFSYDVKMKEKGDIPEGYSVSREKKERFSLILESASTNQTSMYLCASSSWTSGRGETQYFGPGTRLLVL.

CDR3 in amino acids: CASTPLDGQGYNEQFF. The CDR3 coding sequence is TGTGCCAGCACCCCTTTGGACGGACAGGGGTACAATGAGCAGTTCTTC. The genes are TRBV27 and TRBJ2-1; 9 nucleotides match TRBD1. The CDR3 runs 16 residues. Germline CDR1 and CDR2: MNHEY and SMNVEV (reference sequence). Losses at the gene ends were 7 bases for V and 4 bases for J; bases not matched to a gene: 11.

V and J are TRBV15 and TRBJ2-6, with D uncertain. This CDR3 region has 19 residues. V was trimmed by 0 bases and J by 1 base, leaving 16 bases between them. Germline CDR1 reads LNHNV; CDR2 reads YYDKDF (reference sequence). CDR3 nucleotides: TGTGCCACCAGCAGAGATCAGAAGTCAACGGGTTCTGGGGCCAACGTCCTGACTTTC. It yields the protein CATSRDQKSTGSGANVLTF.

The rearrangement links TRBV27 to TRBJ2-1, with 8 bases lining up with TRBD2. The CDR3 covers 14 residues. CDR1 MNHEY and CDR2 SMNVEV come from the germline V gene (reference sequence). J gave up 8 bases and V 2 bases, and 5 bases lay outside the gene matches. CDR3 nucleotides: TGTGCCAGCAGTTTAGGGACTAGAGTCCATGAGCAGTTCTTC. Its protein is CASSLGTRVHEQFF.

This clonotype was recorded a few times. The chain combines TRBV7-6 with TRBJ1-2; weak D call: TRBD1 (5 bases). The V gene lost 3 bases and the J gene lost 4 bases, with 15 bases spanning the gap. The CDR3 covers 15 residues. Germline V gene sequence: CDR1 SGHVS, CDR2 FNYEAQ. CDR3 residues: CASSFGAGTSYGYTF. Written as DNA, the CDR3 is TGTGCCAGCAGCTTCGGGGCCGGGACCTCCTATGGCTACACCTTC.

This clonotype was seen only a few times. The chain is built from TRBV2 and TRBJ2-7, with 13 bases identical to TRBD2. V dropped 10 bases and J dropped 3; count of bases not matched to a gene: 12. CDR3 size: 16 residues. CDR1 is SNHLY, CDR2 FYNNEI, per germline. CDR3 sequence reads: CAKGTSGNSPNYEQYF. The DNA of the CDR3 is TGTGCCAAAGGGACTAGCGGGAACTCACCGAACTACGAGCAGTACTTC.